One sample yielded the 28 T cell receptor beta chains listed below, sequenced in a study of blood T cell repertoires in COVID-19. This table comes from immunoSEQ multiplex PCR, and its TCRdb copy is limited to in-frame clones, with some not included. The sample comprises 88,000 or so clones, approximately 81% of which are singletons, and about 4.5% rests with the top ten. The sequencing sample was made of peripheral blood. Receptors originate from a man between 60 and 75 years old with acute or convalescent COVID-19.

V gene TRBV6-5 combines with J gene TRBJ1-5; 8 nucleotides line up with TRBD1. V was pared by 6 bases and J by 7 bases, with 8 bases of the junction left unmatched. This CDR3 spans 14 amino acids. Germline V CDR1 and CDR2: MNHEY, SVGAGI. CDR3 residues: CASRLTGVRQPQHF. The CDR3 bases are TGTGCCAGCAGATTGACAGGGGTTCGACAGCCCCAGCATTTT.

The chain recombines TRBV18 with TRBJ1-1; 7 positions match TRBD1. The length of the CDR3 is 17 residues. V shed 3 bases, J shed 0 bases, and the junction held 10 bases outside the gene matches. In germline, CDR1 is KGHSH, CDR2 LQKENI. The CDR3 here is CASSPFQGVNMNTEAFF. CDR3 in DNA: TGTGCCAGCTCACCCTTTCAGGGGGTTAACATGAACACTGAAGCTTTCTTT.

The rearrangement links TRBV6-5 to TRBJ1-1; 7 nucleotides align to TRBD1. After removal of 6 bases from V and 6 bases from J, the junction contained 7 bases not matched to a gene. Looked up from germline, CDR1 is MNHEY and CDR2 is SVGAGI. The CDR3 contains 13 residues. As DNA, the CDR3 is TGTGCCAGCAGAATCACAACAGGGGCTGAAGCTTTCTTT. Its protein product is CASRITTGAEAFF.

This chain joins TRBV7-3 and TRBJ2-3; 9 bases align to TRBD2. Germline CDR1 and CDR2: SGHTA and FQGTGA. V lost 4 bases to trimming and J lost 1 base; unmatched junction nucleotides: 3. The CDR3 consists of 15 residues. The CDR3 DNA is TGTGCCAGCAGCTCCGCTAGCGGGGGCACAGATACGCAGTATTTT. Amino acids: CASSSASGGTDTQYF.

The chain combines TRBV7-9 with TRBJ1-6; D not resolved. Germline V CDR1 and CDR2: SEHNR, FQNEAQ (reference sequence). V was trimmed by 5 bases and J by 0 bases, leaving 11 bases between them. The CDR3 sequence is 16 residues long. For the CDR3, the DNA is TGTGCCAGCAGCCTCGAGAAGAGCTCCTATAATTCACCCCTCCACTTT. Translated: CASSLEKSSYNSPLHF.

The gene calls are TRBV18 and TRBJ2-5; TRBD1 agrees at 9 bases. In germline, CDR1 is KGHSH, CDR2 LQKENI. The V and J ends lost 3 bases and 2 bases, in that order; junction bases with no gene match: 1. The CDR3 extends over 14 amino acids. The CDR3 region has the DNA TGTGCCAGCTCACCGGACAGGGGACAAGAGACCCAGTACTTC. It specifies CASSPDRGQETQYF.

CDR3 amino acids: CASSVDRFQETQYF. DNA for the CDR3: TGTGCCAGCAGCGTAGACAGATTCCAAGAGACCCAGTACTTC. V and J are TRBV9 and TRBJ2-5; D remains unclear. Germline V gives CDR1 SGDLS, CDR2 YYNGEE. The CDR3 covers 14 residues. Trimming cost V 0 bases and J 1 base, with 7 bases left between them.

V is TRBV7-9 and J is TRBJ2-5; 11 bases are a match to TRBD1. The CDR3 sequence is 16 residues long. The V gene end was trimmed by 5 bases and the J gene end by 2 bases; junction bases not matched to a gene: 7. Germline V gives CDR1 SEHNR, CDR2 FQNEAQ (reference sequence). The CDR3 nucleotides are TGTGCCAGCAGCCACCGGGACAGGGGGGTTCAAGAGACCCAGTACTTC. It yields the protein CASSHRDRGVQETQYF.

The V and J genes are TRBV7-2 and TRBJ2-5, with a weak D call TRBD1 (5 bases). The germline CDR1 and CDR2 sequences are SGHTA and FQGNSA. V was shortened by 2 bases and J by 1 base, with 11 bases between the two germline ends. This CDR3 is 15 amino acids long. In nucleotides, the CDR3 is TGTGCCAGCAGCTTATGGGGTGGGGCCCAAGAGACCCAGTACTTC. Its protein is CASSLWGGAQETQYF.

The J gene is TRBJ2-5, the V gene TRBV19; 11 nucleotides agree with TRBD1. The V segment lost 1 base and the J segment 5 bases; nucleotides outside the gene matches: 12. Germline CDR1 and CDR2: LNHDA and SQIVND (reference sequence). CDR3 length: 18 residues. In DNA, the CDR3 is TGTGCCAGTAGTATAGGATCTGCCGGGACAGGGGGTTGGGAGACCCAGTACTTC. Protein sequence: CASSIGSAGTGGWETQYF. Combining the CDR3 with reference TRBV19 and TRBJ2-5 gives the whole variable domain DGGITQSPKYLFRKEGQNVTLSCEQNLNHDAMYWYRQDPGQGLRLIYYSQIVNDFQKGDIAEGYSVSREKKESFPLTVTSAQKNPTAFYLCASSIGSAGTGGWETQYFGPGTRLLVL.

This clone appeared a few times. The rearrangement joins TRBV3-1 (or the pseudogene TRBV3-2) to TRBJ2-1; D gene uncertain. From germline, CDR1 is LGHDT and CDR2 YNNKEL (reference sequence). V was trimmed by 0 bases and J by 6 bases, leaving 6 bases between them. This CDR3 is built from 13 residues. The CDR3 loop is CASSQDWANEQFF. CDR3 nucleotides: TGTGCCAGCAGCCAAGATTGGGCCAATGAGCAGTTCTTC.

This clone has just a few counts. The chain is built from TRBV6-2 or TRBV6-3 and TRBJ2-3; 9 bases fit TRBD2. The CDR3 length is 15 residues. Per germline, CDR1 MNHEY and CDR2 SVGEGT. Trimming removed 2 bases from V and 4 bases from J; junction bases left unmatched: 4. The CDR3 DNA is TGTGCCAGCAGTTACCTTCGCGGGAGGGCAGATACGCAGTATTTT. Translation gives CASSYLRGRADTQYF.

This chain connects TRBV30 to TRBJ1-1; D gene unclear. The V end was cut by 6 bases, the J end by 0 bases, with 14 bases between. This CDR3 spans 14 amino acids. In germline, CDR1 is GTSNPN, CDR2 SVGIG (reference sequence). CDR3 DNA: TGTGCCTGCCCACGAGGCAGCATGAACACTGAAGCTTTCTTT. Translation gives CACPRGSMNTEAFF.

The chain is built from TRBV7-2 and TRBJ2-3; 9 nucleotides align to TRBD2. Per germline, CDR1 SGHTA and CDR2 FQGNSA. The CDR3 consists of 14 residues. J lost 6 bases, V lost 5 bases, and 6 bases had no gene match. The CDR3 sequence is CASSASGMRDTQYF. CDR3 bases: TGTGCCAGCAGCGCTAGCGGGATGCGTGATACGCAGTATTTT.

The genes are TRBV10-1 and TRBJ1-1; the match to TRBD1 covers 9 bases. J was trimmed by 5 bases and V by 6 bases; bases with no gene match: 4. The CDR3 extends over 13 amino acids. CDR1 and CDR2 (germline): WNHNN, SYGVQD (reference sequence). CDR3 loop: CASSGQGRTEAFF. CDR3 bases: TGCGCCAGCAGCGGACAGGGGAGAACTGAAGCTTTCTTT.

CDR3 DNA: TGTGCCAGCAGGAGGACAGATGTCGCCTATGGCTACACCTTC. Residues: CASRRTDVAYGYTF. V is TRBV6-5 and J is TRBJ1-2; possibly TRBD1 for D (6 bases). The CDR3 covers 14 residues. Germline CDR1 and CDR2: MNHEY and SVGAGI. The V end lost 6 bases, the J end lost 4 bases, and 15 bases lay between the germline ends.

This clone was found once. V usage is TRBV29-1 and J usage is TRBJ2-3; D ambiguous. Per the germline V gene, CDR1 is SQVTM and CDR2 is ANQGSEA. Deletions cut 6 bases from V and 0 bases from J, with 7 bases between. The CDR3 has 12 amino acids. CDR3 sequence: CSVGSSTDTQYF. The CDR3 region has the DNA TGCAGCGTGGGCTCTAGCACAGATACGCAGTATTTT.

The chain employs TRBV30 and TRBJ1-5; no clear D gene. The CDR3 is 14 amino acids. The germline V and J ends were trimmed by 3 bases and 0 bases, with 9 bases remaining between them. Germline CDR1 reads GTSNPN; CDR2 reads SVGIG (reference sequence). This CDR3 reads CAWSGGYSNQPQHF. The DNA of the CDR3 is TGTGCCTGGAGCGGCGGTTATAGCAATCAGCCCCAGCATTTT. Together with reference TRBV30 and TRBJ1-5, the CDR3 gives the full variable domain: SQTIHQWPATLVQPVGSPLSLECTVEGTSNPNLYWYRQAAGRGLQLLFYSVGIGQISSEVPQNLSASRPQDRQFILSSKKLLLSDSGFYLCAWSGGYSNQPQHFGDGTRLSIL.

The J gene is TRBJ2-2, the V gene TRBV6-5; 9 bases map to TRBD2. V lost 6 bases, J lost 6 bases, and 5 bases stayed unmatched. Germline V gene sequence: CDR1 MNHEY, CDR2 SVGAGI. The CDR3 runs 14 residues. CDR3 residues: CASSWTSAPGELFF. CDR3 nucleotide sequence: TGTGCCAGCAGCTGGACTAGCGCCCCCGGGGAGCTGTTTTTT.

The chain recombines TRBV19 with TRBJ2-3; D perhaps matches TRBD2 (5 bases). CDR3 length: 15 residues. Germline lookup yields CDR1 LNHDA and CDR2 SQIVND (reference sequence). With 3 bases removed from V and 0 bases from J, the gap between germline ends came to 10 bases. In DNA form, the CDR3 reads TGTGCCAGTAGTATGAGGGCTTTTAGCACAGATACGCAGTATTTT. This sequence encodes CASSMRAFSTDTQYF.

By share, this clone ranks as medium-sized. The chain links TRBV27 to TRBJ1-4; no clear D gene. CDR1 MNHEY and CDR2 SMNVEV come from the germline V gene (reference sequence). The CDR3 runs 16 residues. V lost 5 bases to trimming and J lost 6 bases, with 19 bases between them. The CDR3, as DNA: TGTGCCAGCAGTCCCCGTCCAGAGGGCTATGATGAAAAACTGTTTTTT. Its protein product is CASSPRPEGYDEKLFF.

This clone was recorded a few times. The V and J genes are TRBV10-2 and TRBJ1-2, with 8 bases fitting TRBD1. CDR1 and CDR2 (germline): WSHSY, SAAADI. The CDR3 is 15 residues long. The trim removed 1 base at V and 5 bases at J, leaving 6 bases unmatched. The CDR3 region has the DNA TGCGCCAGCAGTGAGTATGGACAGGGTCGGTATGGCTACACCTTC. Translation gives CASSEYGQGRYGYTF.

The J gene is TRBJ1-3, the V gene TRBV9, with no clear D. CDR1 and CDR2 (germline): SGDLS, YYNGEE. The V gene lost 2 bases and the J gene lost 0 bases, with 3 bases spanning the gap. The CDR3 has 13 amino acids. The CDR3 loop reads CASSVSSGNTIYF. For the CDR3, the DNA is TGTGCCAGCAGCGTGAGCTCTGGAAACACCATATATTTT.

J is TRBJ2-1 and V is TRBV4-3, with 9 positions matching TRBD2. The CDR3 runs to 18 residues. Germline trimming cut 1 base from V and 1 base from J; bases unmatched to any gene: 8. Germline V gene lookup returns CDR1 LGHNA and CDR2 YSLEER. Written as DNA, the CDR3 is TGCGCCAGCAGCCAAGCCCTTAGCGGGAGCCCGTCCTACAATGAGCAGTTCTTC. It specifies CASSQALSGSPSYNEQFF.

The rearrangement joins TRBV3-1 (or the pseudogene TRBV3-2) to TRBJ1-6; tentative D call: TRBD1 (5 bases). CDR3 size: 16 residues. V lost 3 bases and J lost 9, with 18 bases in between. Germline CDR1 LGHDT, CDR2 YNNKEL (reference sequence). CDR3 nucleotide sequence: TGTGCCAGCAGCCAGCTCCGGGGGGTACGCAGTTCACCCCTCCACTTT. It codes for CASSQLRGVRSSPLHF.

The V call is TRBV3-1 (or the pseudogene TRBV3-2), the J call TRBJ2-2; no reliable D call. The V gene's germline CDR1 is LGHDT and CDR2 YNNKEL (reference sequence). V shed 0 bases and J shed 2 bases, with 13 bases lying between them. The CDR3 is 17 amino acids. The CDR3 DNA reads as TGTGCCAGCAGCCAAGATTTATACAGAATAAACACCGGGGAGCTGTTTTTT. It specifies CASSQDLYRINTGELFF.

The rearrangement uses TRBV5-1 and TRBJ2-3, with a weak D call TRBD1 (6 bases). The CDR3 covers 15 residues. Trimming took 4 bases from V and 1 from J, leaving 13 bases between them. Looked up from germline, CDR1 is SGHRS and CDR2 is YFSETQ. The CDR3: CASSAQGSGTDTQYF. For the CDR3, the DNA is TGCGCCAGCAGCGCACAGGGTAGTGGCACAGATACGCAGTATTTT.

This clone has a single count. The V and J genes are TRBV19 and TRBJ2-4; 8 nucleotides agree with TRBD2. Germline assignment: CDR1 LNHDA and CDR2 SQIVND (reference sequence). V dropped 0 bases and J dropped 0; count of bases not matched to a gene: 4. This CDR3 is 17 amino acids long. In DNA form, the CDR3 reads TGTGCCAGTAGTATAGACGGGAGGGTTCGAGCCAAAAACATTCAGTACTTC. Translation gives CASSIDGRVRAKNIQYF.